A selection of T cell receptor beta chains follows, all from one sample in a study of shared clonotypes between healthy human individuals. The protocol was immunoSEQ multiplex PCR, while the TCRdb copy is restricted to in-frame clones and leaves out a portion. This table holds approximately 2.5 million clones, 85% to 95% found once. What was sequenced was naive CD4+ T cells sorted from blood. The receptors derive from a man younger than 35 in good health. Each CDR3 is given with its conserved first and last residue. Each record gives: J gene, V gene, D gene, clone size, CDR3 protein, CDR3 DNA. D genes are given only for firm matches. Only part of the rows carry a size: once, few, many, or a class if the clone is expanded.

J: TRBJ1-2
V: TRBV4-3
D: -
size: -
CDR3: CASSQGVEREHGYTF
DNA: TGCGCCAGCAGCCAAGGAGTCGAGAGGGAACATGGCTACACCTTC

J: TRBJ2-7
V: TRBV11-3
D: TRBD2
size: -
CDR3: CASSRGLAASYEQYF
DNA: TGTGCCAGCAGTCGGGGACTAGCGGCCTCCTACGAGCAGTACTTC

J: TRBJ1-2
V: TRBV19
D: TRBD1
size: -
CDR3: CASSIVLGTAYGYTF
DNA: TGTGCCAGTAGTATAGTGTTAGGGACAGCCTATGGCTACACCTTC

J: TRBJ2-2
V: TRBV7-8
D: TRBD2
size: -
CDR3: CASSSLTSGGRTGELFF
DNA: TGTGCCAGCAGCTCCCTAACTAGCGGGGGGAGGACCGGGGAGCTGTTTTTT

J: TRBJ2-7
V: TRBV25-1
D: -
size: -
CDR3: CASSRGLDEQYF
DNA: TGTGCCAGCTCCCGGGGTCTGGATGAGCAGTACTTC

J: TRBJ2-1
V: TRBV2
D: TRBD1
size: -
CDR3: CASRFDRGGNNEQFF
DNA: TGTGCCAGCAGATTTGACAGGGGGGGAAACAATGAGCAGTTCTTC

J: TRBJ2-7
V: TRBV5-4
D: TRBD1
size: -
CDR3: CASSAPRTGFYEQYF
DNA: TGTGCCAGCAGCGCACCGAGGACAGGTTTCTACGAGCAGTACTTC

J: TRBJ2-7
V: TRBV19
D: TRBD2
size: -
CDR3: CASTPTFQDLGTSGPSYEQYF
DNA: TGTGCCAGTACCCCTACCTTCCAAGACCTCGGGACTAGCGGGCCCTCCTACGAGCAGTACTTC

J: TRBJ2-2
V: TRBV6-4
D: -
size: -
CDR3: CASSDLGTSNTGELFF
DNA: TGTGCCAGCAGTGACTTGGGGACTTCGAACACCGGGGAGCTGTTTTTT

J: TRBJ1-1
V: TRBV28
D: -
size: -
CDR3: CASSFQDRPLRAFF
DNA: TGTGCCAGCAGTTTTCAGGATCGGCCCCTGAGGGCTTTCTTT

J: TRBJ2-7
V: TRBV6-6
D: TRBD2
size: -
CDR3: CASSPTSGYPRQYF
DNA: TGTGCCAGCAGTCCGACTAGCGGGTATCCTCGGCAGTACTTC

J: TRBJ2-7
V: TRBV6-6
D: -
size: -
CDR3: CASRPGGSYEQYF
DNA: TGTGCCAGCCGACCTGGAGGCAGCTACGAGCAGTACTTC

J: TRBJ2-5
V: TRBV4-1
D: -
size: -
CDR3: CASSQQVSGETQYF
DNA: TGCGCCAGCAGCCAACAAGTTTCGGGGGAGACCCAGTACTTC

J: TRBJ2-3
V: TRBV30
D: -
size: -
CDR3: CAWSLVGDTQYF
DNA: TGTGCCTGGAGCTTAGTTGGGGATACGCAGTATTTT

J: TRBJ1-4
V: TRBV4-1
D: -
size: once
CDR3: CASSQDIPGRRTNEKLFF
DNA: TGCGCCAGCAGCCAAGACATTCCCGGACGGAGAACTAATGAAAAACTGTTTTTT

J: TRBJ2-3
V: TRBV18
D: -
size: -
CDR3: CASSGAGDTQYF
DNA: TGTGCCAGCTCAGGGGCAGGAGATACGCAGTATTTT

J: TRBJ2-3
V: TRBV4-1
D: TRBD1
size: -
CDR3: CASSQSGQGAAGDTQYF
DNA: TGCGCCAGCAGCCAATCTGGACAGGGGGCGGCTGGGGATACGCAGTATTTT

J: TRBJ2-3
V: TRBV5-5
D: -
size: once
CDR3: CASSLLGSTDTQYF
DNA: TGTGCCAGCAGCTTGCTCGGGAGCACAGATACGCAGTATTTT

J: TRBJ2-5
V: TRBV5-4
D: -
size: -
CDR3: CASSSPEAAETQYF
DNA: TGTGCCAGCAGCTCACCCGAGGCCGCAGAGACCCAGTACTTC

J: TRBJ2-7
V: TRBV7-2
D: TRBD2
size: -
CDR3: CASSMTSGRREQYF
DNA: TGTGCCAGCAGCATGACTAGCGGGAGACGCGAGCAGTACTTC

J: TRBJ2-2
V: TRBV2
D: -
size: -
CDR3: CASSVEGRITGELFF
DNA: TGTGCCAGCAGTGTCGAGGGGAGGATCACCGGGGAGCTGTTTTTT

J: TRBJ1-2
V: TRBV19
D: -
size: -
CDR3: CASSGETWNYGYTF
DNA: TGTGCCAGTAGTGGAGAGACCTGGAACTATGGCTACACCTTC